This T cell receptor beta chain appears in the sequencing data of a study of regulatory T cells in long-lasting Graves disease. This clonotype was picked up many times. Specified time point: newly diagnosed GD, antithyroid drugs for less than 3 months. The TCR library was made from RNA extracted from PBMCs. V was trimmed by 1 base and J by 3 bases, leaving 7 bases between them. The CDR3 loop spans 13 amino acids. Germline V gives CDR1 LGHDT, CDR2 YNNKEL (reference sequence). Sequencing libraries for TCR beta were prepared with iRepertoire HTBI primers and Arm-PCR of CDR3 regions. MiXCR, applied by TCRdb to the multiplex PCR reads, yields one record per CDR3 protein. Of 560,000 or so distinct CDR3 sequences in the sample, approximately 16% were seen once. The sample was also linked to a second study, of T cells in Graves' hyperthyroidism and ophthalmopathy. That source notes: Those with hyperthyroidism were 18 to 65 years old, newly diagnosed, and ill for under 2 months.

V usage is TRBV3-1 and J usage is TRBJ2-7, with TRBD1 as a possible D gene (5 bases). The source was peripheral blood mononuclear cells (PBMCs), collected at new diagnosis, from a patient treated with antithyroid drugs. This clonotype was obtained from a man between 18 and 35 years old with Graves disease. CDR3 amino acids: CASSQGRDYEQYF. The CDR3 nucleotides read TGTGCCAGCAGCCAAGGCAGGGACTACGAGCAGTACTTC.